This entry lists 17 T cell receptor beta chains sequenced from one sample in a study of Ad26.COV2.S vaccination and SARS-CoV-2 variants. The assay was immunoSEQ multiplex PCR, and TCRdb's table has in-frame clones only and misses some. The table records about 440,000 clones, less than 95% of them present only once. Noted treatment: roughly 20 received Ad26.COV2.S at low or high dose, single or two shots; five or six received placebo; per-sample allocation not given. Specimen acquisition occurred on day 63 following the initial vaccine or placebo injection. Source: peripheral blood, taken in a trial of Ad26.COV2.S vaccine versus placebo. These receptor sequences come from a person aged 18-65 years who received the Ad26.COV2.S COVID-19 vaccine or a placebo.

This sequence joins TRBV14 and TRBJ2-7; D uncertain. Germline-derived CDR1 and CDR2 are SGHDN and FVKESK. The CDR3 is made up of 12 amino acids. The V gene lost 0 bases and the J gene lost 6 bases, with 6 bases spanning the gap. The CDR3 loop reads CASSQDWAEQYF. DNA of the CDR3: TGTGCCAGCAGCCAAGATTGGGCCGAGCAGTACTTC.

This chain links TRBV5-4 with TRBJ2-1; 9 bases are a match to TRBD2. The junction had 5 bases not matched to a gene; V was cut back by 3 bases and J by 1 base. This CDR3 spans 16 amino acids. The V gene's germline CDR1 is SGHNT and CDR2 YYREEE (reference sequence). CDR3 protein: CASSSLAGWSYNEQFF. CDR3 DNA sequence: TGTGCCAGCAGCTCCCTAGCGGGATGGTCCTACAATGAGCAGTTCTTC.

The V gene is TRBV20-1, the J gene TRBJ1-2, with no clear D. The CDR3 spans 10 residues. Germline V CDR1 and CDR2: DFQATT, SNEGSKA (reference sequence). The CDR3 region is CSGTEYGYTF. Here the CDR3 DNA reads TGCAGCGGAACAGAGTATGGCTACACCTTC.

A note on this clone: Different DNA sequences within this sample yield the same CDR3. CDR3 residues: CASSQDRETQYF. As DNA, the CDR3 is TGTGCCAGCAGCCAAGATAGAGAGACCCAGTACTTC. V gene TRBV3-1 (or the pseudogene TRBV3-2) combines with J gene TRBJ2-5, with no clear D. The CDR3 is 12 amino acids. The germline V gene encodes CDR1 LGHDT and CDR2 YNNKEL (reference sequence). V shed 0 bases and J shed 4 bases, with 3 bases lying between them.

The V call is TRBV19, the J call TRBJ2-2; 8 bases align to TRBD1. V dropped 4 bases and J dropped 1; count of bases not matched to a gene: 5. The CDR3 runs to 16 residues. The germline gives CDR1 LNHDA, CDR2 SQIVND (reference sequence). For the CDR3, the DNA is TGTGCCAGTAGTAACGGACAGGGAATGAACACCGGGGAGCTGTTTTTT. This encodes CASSNGQGMNTGELFF.

The chain carries TRBV3-1 (or the pseudogene TRBV3-2) and TRBJ2-3, with TRBD2 matching 8 bases. The CDR3 runs 16 residues. Germline V gene data show CDR1 as LGHDT and CDR2 as YNNKEL (reference sequence). The J segment lost 2 bases and the V segment lost 1 base, leaving 5 bases of the junction unmatched. CDR3 sequence (DNA): TGTGCCAGCAGCCAAGGGCCAGCGGGAGTCACAGATACGCAGTATTTT. Its protein is CASSQGPAGVTDTQYF.

In this sample, this clone turned up once. This chain connects TRBV7-2 to TRBJ1-4; D not certain. V was shortened by 1 base and J by 8 bases, with 14 bases between the two germline ends. The CDR3 extends over 15 amino acids. Per the germline V gene, CDR1 is SGHTA and CDR2 is FQGNSA. DNA for the CDR3: TGTGCCAGCAGCTTAGATTCCGGGTTCACAGAAAAACTGTTTTTT. Its protein product is CASSLDSGFTEKLFF.

The V and J genes are TRBV29-1 and TRBJ2-1; D ambiguous. The ends were cut back, 2 bases at V and 8 bases at J, with 13 bases in the middle. The CDR3 covers 13 residues. Germline loops: CDR1 SQVTM, CDR2 ANQGSEA. CDR3 coding DNA: TGCAGCGTTGAAATGGGGTGGGGTGATGAGCAGTTCTTC. Translation gives CSVEMGWGDEQFF.

The chain employs TRBV7-2 and TRBJ1-4; 7 positions agree with TRBD1. CDR1 and CDR2 (germline): SGHTA, FQGNSA. CDR3 length: 15 residues. J gave up 8 bases and V 3 bases, and 9 bases lay outside the gene matches. The chain's CDR3 is CASSLTGLVGEKLFF. CDR3 DNA sequence: TGTGCCAGCAGCTTGACAGGGTTGGTAGGAGAAAAACTGTTTTTT.

V gene TRBV20-1 combines with J gene TRBJ2-1; unclear D gene. V gave up 6 bases and J gave up 8 bases, with 8 bases separating them. This CDR3 is built from 10 residues. Looked up from germline, CDR1 is DFQATT and CDR2 is SNEGSKA (reference sequence). CDR3 DNA: TGCAGTGCCCCGCCGGATGAGCAGTTCTTC. This encodes CSAPPDEQFF.

This clone was observed a single time. This chain joins TRBV28 and TRBJ2-1; the match to TRBD1 covers 10 bases. Germline V gives CDR1 MDHEN, CDR2 SYDVKM. The CDR3 is 16 residues long. V lost 6 bases, J lost 8 bases, and 13 bases stayed unmatched. CDR3: CASRPPPGQGFHEQFF. As DNA, the CDR3 is TGTGCCAGCAGACCTCCTCCGGGACAGGGGTTTCATGAGCAGTTCTTC.

This rearrangement joins TRBV24-1 to TRBJ2-1, with TRBD2 matching over 10 bases. The CDR3 is 15 residues long. Trimming cost V 4 bases and J 10 bases; bases outside gene matches: 9. Germline V gene sequence: CDR1 KGHDR, CDR2 SFDVKD. The CDR3 is CATSDVAGGIFEQFF. The CDR3 coding sequence is TGTGCCACCAGTGACGTAGCGGGAGGTATTTTCGAGCAGTTCTTC.

The rearrangement uses TRBV9 and TRBJ1-3; TRBD1 is a possible D gene (5 bases). Germline V gene data show CDR1 as SGDLS and CDR2 as YYNGEE. V was cut by 0 bases and J by 6 bases, with 10 bases left in between. There are 14 residues in the CDR3. CDR3 in DNA: TGTGCCAGCAGCGTAGGGGGGACTACAAACACCATATATTTT. Its protein is CASSVGGTTNTIYF.

The J gene is TRBJ2-1, the V gene TRBV10-2; 13 bases align to TRBD2. CDR1 and CDR2 from the germline V gene are WSHSY and SAAADI. The CDR3 has 19 residues. Trimming took 3 bases from V and 10 from J; bases not matched to a gene: 18. CDR3 in amino acids: CASSETSGRAVMWVGEQFF. As DNA, the CDR3 is TGCGCCAGCAGTGAAACTAGCGGGAGGGCGGTAATGTGGGTCGGGGAGCAGTTCTTC.

The J gene is TRBJ1-5, the V gene TRBV3-1 (or the pseudogene TRBV3-2), with D perhaps matching TRBD1 (5 bases). CDR3 length: 14 amino acids. Per germline, CDR1 LGHDT and CDR2 YNNKEL (reference sequence). The ends were cut back, 1 base at V and 5 bases at J, with 9 bases in the middle. CDR3 DNA sequence: TGTGCCAGCAGCCAAGGGACAAGGGATCAGCCCCAGCATTTT. Its translation is CASSQGTRDQPQHF.

This clone was seen just once. This chain links TRBV2 with TRBJ2-5, with 7 bases identical to TRBD1. Germline V gene data show CDR1 as SNHLY and CDR2 as FYNNEI. V was clipped by 3 bases and J by 1 base; unmatched bases: 2. The CDR3 contains 14 residues. CDR3 amino acids: CASSDRDSQETQYF. In nucleotides, the CDR3 is TGTGCCAGCAGTGACCGGGACAGCCAAGAGACCCAGTACTTC.

A remark on this clone: At one end the junction does not follow the germline gene, possibly because of a read error. This chain connects TRBV30 to TRBJ1-2; D unclear. CDR3 length: 11 amino acids. Looked up from germline, CDR1 is GTSNPN and CDR2 is SVGIG (reference sequence). The CDR3 region is CAWSVADIASF. CDR3 bases: TGTGCCTGGAGTGTAGCAGACATAGCTTCCTTC.